Here is one T cell receptor beta chain with its context. These data originate in a study of shared clonotypes between healthy human individuals. How the authors handled the data: Junction-only immunoSEQ sequences carried no quality scores, so filtering differed. Libraries were prepared by immunoSEQ multiplex PCR; TCRdb keeps only in-frame clonotypes and omits some of them. The D gene and trimming were derived from the DNA, and the V and J assignments and clone size from that table. The table has roughly 490,000 clones, over 65% seen once. Trimming cost V 3 bases and J 2 bases, with 10 bases left between them. CDR3 length equals 13 residues. Germline lookup yields CDR1 GTSNPN and CDR2 SVGIG (reference sequence). Every contributor of samples was a Caucasian grown-up residing in Nashville, Tennessee.

Sequencing was carried out using PBMCs. The chain recombines TRBV30 with TRBJ1-1, with D perhaps matching TRBD1 (6 bases). The receptor comes from a woman in her thirties or forties in good health. Some clones in this sample may be carry-over from other donors' samples. This CDR3 is CAWRQQGNTEAFF. The CDR3 bases are TGTGCCTGGAGGCAACAGGGCAACACTGAAGCTTTCTTT.